Here is one T cell receptor beta chain with its context. This entry is derived from a study of OX40 agonist ivuxolimab in advanced cancers. Study overall: Patients were dosed intravenously with ivuxolimab at 0.01 to 10 mg/kg every 2 weeks.

Repertoires were generated with immunoSEQ multiplex PCR, while TCRdb's copy carries only in-frame clones and drops some. The table has over 70,000 clones, about 88% seen once. The J segment lost 2 bases and the V segment lost 4 bases, leaving 10 bases of the junction unmatched. CDR3 length: 16 residues. Germline V CDR1 and CDR2: GTSNPN, SVGIG (reference sequence). This TCR came from an adult with an advanced solid tumor such as melanoma, head and neck, liver or kidney cancer. V and J are TRBV30 and TRBJ2-7, with 11 bases identical to TRBD2. Sequencing used CD4+ or CD8+ T cells sorted from blood, obtained in a trial of the OX40 agonist ivuxolimab. For the CDR3, the DNA is TGTGCCTGGACTGTCACGTCTAGCGGGGGGCCCTACGAGCAGTACTTC. Amino acids: CAWTVTSSGGPYEQYF.